These 28 T cell receptor beta chains were sequenced from one sample in a study of blood T cell repertoires in COVID-19. Sequencing used immunoSEQ multiplex PCR; TCRdb keeps in-frame clones, though not all of them. The repertoire consists of some 64,000 clones, with around 73% occurring once and the leading ten covering less than 25%. Sequenced material: peripheral blood. The receptor source for this set is a man older than 75 with active or convalescent COVID-19.

The gene calls are TRBV2 and TRBJ1-5, with no clear D. The germline V gene encodes CDR1 SNHLY and CDR2 FYNNEI. Trimming shortened V by 2 bases and J by 2 bases, and 13 bases separated the two germline ends. The CDR3 has 16 amino acids. CDR3 DNA sequence: TGTGCCAGCAGTGAAAAAGGCGGCGCGGGCAATCAGCCCCAGCATTTT. Translating gives CASSEKGGAGNQPQHF.

This chain links TRBV5-1 with TRBJ1-2; D is ambiguous. V was cut by 1 base and J by 3 bases, with 13 bases left in between. Germline V gene sequence: CDR1 SGHRS, CDR2 YFSETQ. The CDR3 consists of 15 residues. The CDR3 DNA sequence: TGCGCCAGCAGCTTGACCCTCTCGGACTACTATGGCTACACCTTC. Amino acids: CASSLTLSDYYGYTF.

The genes are TRBV6-5 and TRBJ2-3; TRBD1 is a possible D gene (6 bases). The germline gives CDR1 MNHEY, CDR2 SVGAGI. V was pared by 2 bases and J by 4 bases, with 10 bases between. CDR3 length: 14 residues. The CDR3 DNA reads TGTGCCAGCAGTTACGACCCAGGGGCAGATACGCAGTATTTT. Amino acids: CASSYDPGADTQYF.

The chain couples TRBV7-9 to TRBJ2-6, with D hard to call. V lost 2 bases and J 1 base, leaving 9 bases between the germline ends. The V gene's germline CDR1 is SEHNR and CDR2 FQNEAQ (reference sequence). The CDR3 spans 16 residues. The CDR3 protein is CASSLLRLSGANVLTF. The CDR3 nucleotides are TGTGCCAGCAGCTTATTGCGGTTATCTGGGGCCAACGTCCTGACTTTC.

The chain recombines TRBV18 with TRBJ1-1, with TRBD1 as a possible D gene (5 bases). Trimming removed 3 bases from V and 0 bases from J, with 8 bases in between. The CDR3 runs to 14 residues. Per the germline V gene, CDR1 is KGHSH and CDR2 is LQKENI. The CDR3 sequence is CASSPTAMNTEAFF. The CDR3 nucleotides read TGTGCCAGCTCACCGACAGCCATGAACACTGAAGCTTTCTTT.

V gene TRBV4-2 combines with J gene TRBJ1-6, with D tentatively TRBD1 (5 bases). V was shortened by 0 bases and J by 9 bases, with 12 bases between the two germline ends. CDR1 is LGHNA, CDR2 YNFKEQ, per germline. The CDR3 is 15 amino acids. The CDR3 is CASSQEPREVSPLHF. For the CDR3, the DNA is TGTGCCAGCAGCCAAGAACCCAGGGAGGTTTCACCCCTCCACTTT.

CDR3 sequence: CASSIDGQGYQPQHF. CDR3 sequence (DNA): TGTGCCAGCAGTATCGATGGACAGGGCTATCAGCCCCAGCATTTT. The chain uses TRBV6-5 and TRBJ1-5; TRBD1 matches at 8 bases. The CDR3 contains 15 residues. Trimming cost V 5 bases and J 5 bases; bases outside gene matches: 8. Per germline, CDR1 MNHEY and CDR2 SVGAGI.

CDR3: CASTLGEGAFYNEQFF. The DNA for the CDR3 is TGTGCCAGTACCCTCGGTGAGGGGGCCTTCTACAATGAGCAGTTCTTC. The V call is TRBV19, the J call TRBJ2-1, with 7 nucleotides matching TRBD1. CDR3 length: 16 residues. The junction had 12 bases not matched to a gene; V was cut back by 7 bases and J by 3 bases. Germline CDR1 and CDR2: LNHDA and SQIVND (reference sequence).

This clone was counted only a few times. V usage is TRBV7-2 and J usage is TRBJ1-5; D is possibly TRBD1 (5 bases). V lost 4 bases and J lost 4, with 17 bases in between. Germline CDR1 reads SGHTA; CDR2 reads FQGNSA. The length of the CDR3 is 16 residues. CDR3 sequence reads: CASSSVAGGGNQPQHF. As DNA, the CDR3 is TGTGCCAGCAGCTCCGTCGCGGGGGGTGGGAATCAGCCCCAGCATTTT. The full variable domain, rest sourced from reference TRBV7-2 and TRBJ1-5, is GAGVSQSPSNKVTEKGKDVELRCDPISGHTALYWYRQSLGQGLEFLIYFQGNSAPDKSGLPSDRFSAERTGGSVSTLTIQRTQQEDSAVYLCASSSVAGGGNQPQHFGDGTRLSIL.

CDR3 in amino acids: CASSVAVTGGRTDTQYF. The CDR3 DNA is TGTGCCAGCAGCGTAGCCGTCACAGGGGGGCGCACAGATACGCAGTATTTT. The V gene is TRBV9, the J gene TRBJ2-3, with TRBD1 matching 8 bases. This CDR3 is built from 17 residues. CDR1 and CDR2 (germline): SGDLS, YYNGEE. Germline trimming cut 0 bases from V and 1 base from J; bases unmatched to any gene: 7.

V is TRBV6-2 or TRBV6-3 and J is TRBJ2-4; tentatively, D is TRBD1 (6 bases). Germline CDR1 reads MNHEY; CDR2 reads SVGEGT. The CDR3 sequence is 20 residues long. V dropped 0 bases and J dropped 0 bases, with 21 bases sitting between them. The chain's CDR3 is CASSYSRGSTGDLAKNIQYF. In DNA form, the CDR3 reads TGTGCCAGCAGTTACTCGAGGGGGTCCACTGGGGATTTAGCCAAAAACATTCAGTACTTC.

This clone was seen only once. The V call is TRBV28, the J call TRBJ1-1; 12 bases agree with TRBD1. The junction had 10 bases not matched to a gene; V was cut back by 10 bases and J by 4 bases. Germline-derived CDR1 and CDR2 are MDHEN and SYDVKM. This CDR3 is 15 amino acids long. In DNA, the CDR3 is TGTGCCACCTCATTAGGGACAGGGGGCGGCACTGAAGCTTTCTTT. This sequence encodes CATSLGTGGGTEAFF.

This chain joins TRBV18 and TRBJ2-2, with 7 bases that match TRBD2. The CDR3 runs 16 residues. Trimming took 1 base from V and 1 from J; bases not matched to a gene: 3. CDR1 KGHSH and CDR2 LQKENI come from the germline V gene. The CDR3 DNA follows: TGTGCCAGCTCACCACAGGCTAGCGGGAACACCGGGGAGCTGTTTTTT. It is translated as CASSPQASGNTGELFF. Looking up the rest from reference TRBV18 and TRBJ2-2 gives the full variable domain: NAGVMQNPRHLVRRRGQEARLRCSPMKGHSHVYWYRQLPEEGLKFMVYLQKENIIDESGMPKERFSAEFPKEGPSILRIQQVVRGDSAAYFCASSPQASGNTGELFFGEGSRLTVL.

The rearrangement links TRBV13 to TRBJ2-1; 7 positions agree with TRBD1. Germline V gives CDR1 PRHDT, CDR2 FYEKMQ (reference sequence). Trimming removed 6 bases from V and 10 bases from J; junction bases left unmatched: 21. The CDR3 has 17 residues. CDR3: CASRRTGQTNSWGEQFF. In DNA, the CDR3 is TGTGCCAGCAGACGGACGGGACAGACTAACTCTTGGGGGGAGCAGTTCTTC.

V gene TRBV15 combines with J gene TRBJ2-1; 8 bases align to TRBD2. The ends lost 0 bases at V and 9 bases at J; junction bases unmatched: 10. The CDR3 runs 16 residues. Germline V CDR1 and CDR2: LNHNV, YYDKDF (reference sequence). This CDR3 reads CATSRDRRGVSIEQFF. The DNA of the CDR3 is TGTGCCACCAGCAGAGATCGGCGGGGGGTTTCTATTGAGCAGTTCTTC.

This clone has more than one count but fewer than ten. The chain combines TRBV5-1 with TRBJ2-3, with 8 bases lining up with TRBD2. The ends lost 7 bases at V and 9 bases at J; junction bases unmatched: 13. This CDR3 contains 14 residues. Germline CDR1 is SGHRS and CDR2 is YFSETQ. CDR3 protein: CASVAGTSEPTQYF. The DNA of the CDR3 is TGCGCCAGCGTAGCTGGGACTAGTGAACCAACGCAGTATTTT. The full variable domain, rest sourced from reference TRBV5-1 and TRBJ2-3, is KAGVTQTPRYLIKTRGQQVTLSCSPISGHRSVSWYQQTPGQGLQFLFEYFSETQRNKGNFPGRFSGRQFSNSRSEMNVSTLELGDSALYLCASVAGTSEPTQYFGPGTRLTVL.

This clone was counted once. This chain uses TRBV21-1 with TRBJ2-6; the table calls TRBD1, which could not be checked here. TRBV21-1 is recorded as a pseudogene. This CDR3 is 20 amino acids long. CDR3 DNA: TGTGCCAGCAGCAAGGGCGGGACAAGGACAGGGCTATCTGGGGCCAACGTCCTGACTTTC. It encodes CASSKGGTRTGLSGANVLTF.

This chain connects TRBV9 to TRBJ1-1, with 9 bases lining up with TRBD1. This CDR3 has 14 residues. Germline V gene sequence: CDR1 SGDLS, CDR2 YYNGEE. The junction had 5 bases not matched to a gene; V was cut back by 3 bases and J by 5 bases. CDR3 bases: TGTGCCAGCAGCGCGACAGGGGGGGTAACTGAAGCTTTCTTT. Protein: CASSATGGVTEAFF.

For the CDR3, the DNA is TGTGCCAGCACCGGGACTGAAGAGACCCAGTACTTC. Its translation is CASTGTEETQYF. This sequence joins TRBV6-5 and TRBJ2-5, with D possibly matching TRBD2 (6 bases). From germline, CDR1 is MNHEY and CDR2 SVGAGI. This CDR3 contains 12 residues. Trimming left V 7 bases short and J 3 bases short, with 9 bases between.

The chain combines TRBV18 with TRBJ2-3, with D perhaps matching TRBD1 (5 bases). The ends were cut back, 2 bases at V and 0 bases at J, with 15 bases in the middle. Germline V gene lookup returns CDR1 KGHSH and CDR2 LQKENI. This CDR3 has 17 residues. The CDR3 is CASSPVDKTPSTDTQYF. Written as DNA, the CDR3 is TGTGCCAGCTCACCAGTGGACAAGACGCCTAGCACAGATACGCAGTATTTT.

This sequence joins TRBV2 and TRBJ1-4; D uncertain. The CDR3 sequence is 12 residues long. Trimming removed 6 bases at V and 8 bases at J, with 10 bases between. Germline-derived CDR1 and CDR2 are SNHLY and FYNNEI. The CDR3 sequence: CASRAPGEKLFF. The CDR3 DNA reads TGTGCCAGCAGGGCGCCGGGGGAAAAACTGTTTTTT.

The chain employs TRBV7-6 and TRBJ1-1, with D perhaps matching TRBD1 (6 bases). This CDR3 has 15 amino acids. Germline V CDR1 and CDR2: SGHVS, FNYEAQ. V lost 4 bases, J lost 5 bases, and 17 bases lay in between. CDR3 protein: CASSSWGGRDTEAFF. In DNA, the CDR3 is TGTGCCAGCAGCTCCTGGGGGGGGCGCGATACTGAAGCTTTCTTT. The variable domain in full, with the rest retrieved from reference TRBV7-6 and TRBJ1-1, is GAGVSQSPRYKVTKRGQDVALRCDPISGHVSLYWYRQALGQGPEFLTYFNYEAQQDKSGLPNDRFSAERPEGSISTLTIQRTEQRDSAMYRCASSSWGGRDTEAFFGQGTRLTVV.

The chain is built from TRBV2 and TRBJ1-6; weak D call: TRBD1 (5 bases). Germline CDR1 is SNHLY and CDR2 is FYNNEI. This CDR3 spans 18 amino acids. V lost 6 bases and J 4 bases, leaving 22 bases between the germline ends. This chain's CDR3 is CASSLRALGAPYNSPLHF. The CDR3 nucleotides read TGTGCCAGCAGCCTCCGGGCCCTAGGGGCCCCTTATAATTCACCCCTCCACTTT.

The chain joins TRBV7-9 to TRBJ1-5; D gene uncertain. Germline lookup yields CDR1 SEHNR and CDR2 FQNEAQ (reference sequence). The V end lost 7 bases, the J end lost 8 bases, and 12 bases lay between the germline ends. The CDR3 consists of 12 residues. For the CDR3, the DNA is TGTGCCAGCAAGGTGGGCCATGAGCCCCAGCATTTT. This translates into CASKVGHEPQHF. The entire variable domain, with the rest obtained from reference TRBV7-9 and TRBJ1-5, is as follows: DTGVSQNPRHKITKRGQNVTFRCDPISEHNRLYWYRQTLGQGPEFLTYFQNEAQLEKSRLLSDRFSAERPKGSFSTLEIQRTEQGDSAMYLCASKVGHEPQHFGDGTRLSIL.

This chain connects TRBV6-4 to TRBJ2-3; TRBD2 matches 8 bases. The CDR3 sequence is 16 residues long. The germline CDR1 and CDR2 sequences are MRHNA and SNTAGT. J gave up 0 bases and V 2 bases, and 4 bases lay outside the gene matches. CDR3 bases: TGTGCCAGCAGTGACCGACTAGCGCGGAGCACAGATACGCAGTATTTT. Translation: CASSDRLARSTDTQYF.

The gene calls are TRBV10-3 and TRBJ2-7, with D possibly being TRBD2 (7 bases). Looked up from germline, CDR1 is ENHRY and CDR2 is SYGVKD. The CDR3 is 19 residues long. The ends were cut back, 0 bases at V and 0 bases at J, with 21 bases in the middle. CDR3 protein: CAISESSRYLAGASYEQYF. DNA for the CDR3: TGTGCCATCAGTGAGTCCTCACGATACCTGGCGGGGGCCTCCTACGAGCAGTACTTC.

There are a few counts of this clone. V usage is TRBV27 and J usage is TRBJ1-5; TRBD1 aligns across 7 bases. Germline V gives CDR1 MNHEY, CDR2 SMNVEV (reference sequence). Trimming cost V 6 bases and J 2 bases; bases outside gene matches: 4. The CDR3 consists of 14 residues. The CDR3 nucleotides read TGTGCCAGCAGACACAGGGGAGGCAATCAGCCCCAGCATTTT. Translation: CASRHRGGNQPQHF.

This clone showed up just once. V usage is TRBV2 and J usage is TRBJ1-1; D is uncertain. V shed 7 bases and J shed 0 bases, with 3 bases lying between them. The germline V gene encodes CDR1 SNHLY and CDR2 FYNNEI. This CDR3 has 11 residues. CDR3 loop: CASTMNTEAFF. CDR3 bases: TGTGCCAGCACTATGAACACTGAAGCTTTCTTT.